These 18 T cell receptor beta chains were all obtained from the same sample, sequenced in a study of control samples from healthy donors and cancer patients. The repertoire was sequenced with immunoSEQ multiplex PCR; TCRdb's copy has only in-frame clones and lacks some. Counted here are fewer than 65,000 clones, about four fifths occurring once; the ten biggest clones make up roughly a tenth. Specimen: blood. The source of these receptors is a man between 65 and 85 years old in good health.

CDR3 in amino acids: CASSPDGGTGGVSYTF. The DNA of the CDR3 is TGTGCCAGCAGCCCCGACGGTGGGACAGGGGGCGTCAGCTACACCTTC. The J gene is TRBJ1-2, the V gene TRBV7-2; TRBD1 agrees at 12 bases. CDR3 size: 16 residues. Germline V gives CDR1 SGHTA, CDR2 FQGNSA. V dropped 5 bases and J dropped 9; count of bases not matched to a gene: 13.

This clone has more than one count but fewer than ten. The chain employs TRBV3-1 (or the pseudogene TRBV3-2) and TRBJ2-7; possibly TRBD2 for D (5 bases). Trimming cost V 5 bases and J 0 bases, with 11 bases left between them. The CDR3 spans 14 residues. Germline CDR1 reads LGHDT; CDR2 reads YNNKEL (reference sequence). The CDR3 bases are TGTGCCAGCAGCTTCTGGACTTCCTCCTACGAGCAGTACTTC. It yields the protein CASSFWTSSYEQYF.

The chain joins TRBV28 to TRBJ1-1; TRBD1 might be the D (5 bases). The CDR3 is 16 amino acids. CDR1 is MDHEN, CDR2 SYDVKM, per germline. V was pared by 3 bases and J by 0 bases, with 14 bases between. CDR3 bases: TGTGCCAGCAGTTTTTCCGGGGACCTCATGAACACTGAAGCTTTCTTT. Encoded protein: CASSFSGDLMNTEAFF.

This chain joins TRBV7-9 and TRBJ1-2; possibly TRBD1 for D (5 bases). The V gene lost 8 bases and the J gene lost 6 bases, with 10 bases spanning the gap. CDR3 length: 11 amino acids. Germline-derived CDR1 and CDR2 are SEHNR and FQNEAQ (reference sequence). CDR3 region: CASLVGDGYTF. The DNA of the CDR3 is TGTGCCAGCCTCGTGGGGGATGGCTACACCTTC.

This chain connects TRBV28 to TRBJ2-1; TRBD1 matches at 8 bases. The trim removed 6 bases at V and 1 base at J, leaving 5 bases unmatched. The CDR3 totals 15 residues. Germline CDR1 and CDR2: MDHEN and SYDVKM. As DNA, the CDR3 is TGTGCCAGCAGAGGACAGGGCTTTTCCTACAATGAGCAGTTCTTC. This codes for CASRGQGFSYNEQFF.

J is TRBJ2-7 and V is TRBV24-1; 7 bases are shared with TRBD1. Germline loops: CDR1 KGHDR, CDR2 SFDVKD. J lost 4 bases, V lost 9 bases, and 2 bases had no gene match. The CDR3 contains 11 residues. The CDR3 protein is CATVQGYEQYF. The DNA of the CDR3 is TGTGCCACCGTACAGGGGTACGAGCAGTACTTC.

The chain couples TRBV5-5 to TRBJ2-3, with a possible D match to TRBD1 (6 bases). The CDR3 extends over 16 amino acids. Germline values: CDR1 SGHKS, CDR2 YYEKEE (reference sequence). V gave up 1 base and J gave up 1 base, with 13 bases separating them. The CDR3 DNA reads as TGTGCCAGCAGCTTGTATATGACAGGAGGCACAGATACGCAGTATTTT. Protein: CASSLYMTGGTDTQYF.

The CDR3 bases are TGTGCCAGCAGTTACTCGACAGGTCCTAACTATGGCTACACCTTC. Protein sequence: CASSYSTGPNYGYTF. The chain combines TRBV6-5 with TRBJ1-2; a weak D match, TRBD1 (6 bases). CDR1 is MNHEY and CDR2 is SVGAGI in the germline V gene. The V end lost 0 bases, the J end lost 0 bases, and 8 bases lay between the germline ends. CDR3 length: 15 residues.

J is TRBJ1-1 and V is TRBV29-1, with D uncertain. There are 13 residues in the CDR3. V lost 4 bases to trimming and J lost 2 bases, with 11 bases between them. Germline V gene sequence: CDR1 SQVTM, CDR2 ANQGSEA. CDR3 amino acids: CSVAGPLNTEAFF. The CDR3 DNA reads TGCAGCGTTGCAGGCCCCCTTAACACTGAAGCTTTCTTT.

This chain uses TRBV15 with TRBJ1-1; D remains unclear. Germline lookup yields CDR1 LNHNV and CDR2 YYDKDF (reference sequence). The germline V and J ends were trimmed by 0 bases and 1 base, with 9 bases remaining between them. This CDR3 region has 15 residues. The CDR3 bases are TGTGCCACCAGCAGAGATCCAACCGAGAACACTGAAGCTTTCTTT. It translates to CATSRDPTENTEAFF.

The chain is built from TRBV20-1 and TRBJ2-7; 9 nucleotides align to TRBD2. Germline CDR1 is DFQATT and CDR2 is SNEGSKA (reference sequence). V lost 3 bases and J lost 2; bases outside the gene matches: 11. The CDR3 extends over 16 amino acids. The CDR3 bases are TGCAGTGCTAGTGCAGTTGATAGCGGGAGAACCTACGAGCAGTACTTC. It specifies CSASAVDSGRTYEQYF.

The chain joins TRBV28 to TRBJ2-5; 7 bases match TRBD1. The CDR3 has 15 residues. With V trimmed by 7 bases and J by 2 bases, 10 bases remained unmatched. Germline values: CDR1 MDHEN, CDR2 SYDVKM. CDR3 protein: CASTFGTVLQETQYF. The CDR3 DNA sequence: TGTGCCAGCACCTTCGGGACAGTACTTCAAGAGACCCAGTACTTC.

CDR3 sequence: CASSQQTNTEAFF. CDR3 DNA: TGTGCCAGCAGCCAACAGACGAACACTGAAGCTTTCTTT. V and J are TRBV7-9 and TRBJ1-1; D remains unclear. The CDR3 totals 13 residues. CDR1 SEHNR and CDR2 FQNEAQ come from the germline V gene (reference sequence). V was clipped by 5 bases and J by 1 base, with 8 bases between them.

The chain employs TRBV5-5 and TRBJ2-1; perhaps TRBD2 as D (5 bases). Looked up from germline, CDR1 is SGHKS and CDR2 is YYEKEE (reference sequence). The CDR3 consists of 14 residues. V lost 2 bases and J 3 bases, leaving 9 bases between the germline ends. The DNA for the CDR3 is TGTGCCAGCAGCTTTCCGGGAAACTACAATGAGCAGTTCTTC. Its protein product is CASSFPGNYNEQFF.

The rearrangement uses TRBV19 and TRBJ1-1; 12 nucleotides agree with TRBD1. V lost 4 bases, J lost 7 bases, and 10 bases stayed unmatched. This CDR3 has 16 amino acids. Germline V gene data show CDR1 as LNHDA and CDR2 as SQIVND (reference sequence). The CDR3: CASSKPGQGARGEAFF. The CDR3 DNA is TGTGCCAGTAGTAAGCCGGGACAGGGGGCGCGGGGTGAAGCTTTCTTT.

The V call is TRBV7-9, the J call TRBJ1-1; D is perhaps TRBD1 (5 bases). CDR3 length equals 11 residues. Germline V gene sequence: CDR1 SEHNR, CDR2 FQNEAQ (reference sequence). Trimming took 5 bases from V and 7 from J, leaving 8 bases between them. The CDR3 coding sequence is TGTGCCAGCAGCCTGACAGTTGAAGCTTTCTTT. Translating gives CASSLTVEAFF.

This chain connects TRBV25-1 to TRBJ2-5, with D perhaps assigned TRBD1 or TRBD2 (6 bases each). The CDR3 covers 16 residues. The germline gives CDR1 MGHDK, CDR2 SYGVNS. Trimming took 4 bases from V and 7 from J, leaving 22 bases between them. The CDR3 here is CASSGGAGLRFLTQYF. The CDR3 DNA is TGTGCCAGCAGTGGGGGGGCGGGTCTCCGTTTTTTGACCCAGTACTTC.

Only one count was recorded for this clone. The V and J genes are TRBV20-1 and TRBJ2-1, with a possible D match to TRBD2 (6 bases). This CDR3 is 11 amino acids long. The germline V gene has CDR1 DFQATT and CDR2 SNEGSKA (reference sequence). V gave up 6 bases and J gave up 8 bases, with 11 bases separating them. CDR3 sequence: CSASPGDEQFF. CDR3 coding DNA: TGCAGTGCCTCTCCGGGAGATGAGCAGTTCTTC.